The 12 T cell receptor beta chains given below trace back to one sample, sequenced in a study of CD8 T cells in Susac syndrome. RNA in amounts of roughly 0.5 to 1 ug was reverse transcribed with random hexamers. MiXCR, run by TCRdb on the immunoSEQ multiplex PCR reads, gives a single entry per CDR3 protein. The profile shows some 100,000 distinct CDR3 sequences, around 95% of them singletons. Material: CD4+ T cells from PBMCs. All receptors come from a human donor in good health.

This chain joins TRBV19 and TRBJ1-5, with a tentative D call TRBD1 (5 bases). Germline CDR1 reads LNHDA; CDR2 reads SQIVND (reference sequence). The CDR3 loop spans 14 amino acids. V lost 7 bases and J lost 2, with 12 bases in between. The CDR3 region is CASMTGGGNQPQHF. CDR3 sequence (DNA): TGTGCCAGTATGACGGGGGGGGGCAATCAGCCCCAGCATTTT.

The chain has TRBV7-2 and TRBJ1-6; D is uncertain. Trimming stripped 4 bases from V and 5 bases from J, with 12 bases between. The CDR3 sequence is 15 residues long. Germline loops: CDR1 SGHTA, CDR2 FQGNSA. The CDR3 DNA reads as TGTGCCAGCAGCTCGCCCGGGTCCCATAATTCACCCCTCCACTTT. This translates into CASSSPGSHNSPLHF.

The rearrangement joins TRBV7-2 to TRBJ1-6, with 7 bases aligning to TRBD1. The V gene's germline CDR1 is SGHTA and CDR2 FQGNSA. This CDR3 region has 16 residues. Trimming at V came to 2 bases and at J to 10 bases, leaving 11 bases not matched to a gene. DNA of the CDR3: TGTGCCAGCAGCTTACCCCGGCCAGGGGGAGGGTCACCCCTCCACTTT. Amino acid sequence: CASSLPRPGGGSPLHF.

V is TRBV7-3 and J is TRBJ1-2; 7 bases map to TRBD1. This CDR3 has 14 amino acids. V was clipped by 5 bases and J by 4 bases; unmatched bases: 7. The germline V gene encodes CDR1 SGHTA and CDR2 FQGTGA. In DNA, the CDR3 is TGTGCCAGCAGCAAAACAGGGGCCCCCTATGGCTACACCTTC. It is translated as CASSKTGAPYGYTF.

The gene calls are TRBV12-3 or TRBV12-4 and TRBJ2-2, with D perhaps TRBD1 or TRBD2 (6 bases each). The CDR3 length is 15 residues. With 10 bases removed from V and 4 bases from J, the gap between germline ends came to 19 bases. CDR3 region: CAIVKGGAGTGELFF. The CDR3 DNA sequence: TGTGCCATCGTTAAGGGGGGAGCGGGCACCGGGGAGCTGTTTTTT.

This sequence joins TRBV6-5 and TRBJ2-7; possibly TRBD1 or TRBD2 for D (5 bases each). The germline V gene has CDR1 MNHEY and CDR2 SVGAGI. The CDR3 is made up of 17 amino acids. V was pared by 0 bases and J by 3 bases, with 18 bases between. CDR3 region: CASSYSRGEKGIYEQYF. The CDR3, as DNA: TGTGCCAGCAGTTACTCGAGAGGGGAAAAGGGGATCTACGAGCAGTACTTC.

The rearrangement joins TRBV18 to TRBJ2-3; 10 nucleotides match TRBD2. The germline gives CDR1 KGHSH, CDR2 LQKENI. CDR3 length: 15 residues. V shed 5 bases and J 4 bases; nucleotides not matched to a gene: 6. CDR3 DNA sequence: TGTGCCAGCTCAGGAGGACTAGCGGAATCAGATACGCAGTATTTT. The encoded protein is CASSGGLAESDTQYF.

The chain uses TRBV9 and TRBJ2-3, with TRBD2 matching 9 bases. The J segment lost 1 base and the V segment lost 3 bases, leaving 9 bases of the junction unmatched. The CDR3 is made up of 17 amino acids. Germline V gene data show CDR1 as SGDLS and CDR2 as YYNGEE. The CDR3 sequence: CASSETSTSGGTDTQYF. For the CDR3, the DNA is TGTGCCAGCAGCGAAACCTCGACTAGCGGAGGCACAGATACGCAGTATTTT.

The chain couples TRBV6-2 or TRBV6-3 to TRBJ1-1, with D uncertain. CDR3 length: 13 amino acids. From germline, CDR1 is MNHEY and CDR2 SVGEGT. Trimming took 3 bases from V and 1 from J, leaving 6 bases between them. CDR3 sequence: CASSYFENTEAFF. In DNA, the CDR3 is TGTGCCAGCAGTTATTTTGAGAACACTGAAGCTTTCTTT.

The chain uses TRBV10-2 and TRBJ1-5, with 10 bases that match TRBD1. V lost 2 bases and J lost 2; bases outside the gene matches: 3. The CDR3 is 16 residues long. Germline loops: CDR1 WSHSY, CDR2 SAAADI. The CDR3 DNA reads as TGCGCCAGCAGTGAGGCGGACAGGGGGGGCAATCAGCCCCAGCATTTT. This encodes CASSEADRGGNQPQHF.

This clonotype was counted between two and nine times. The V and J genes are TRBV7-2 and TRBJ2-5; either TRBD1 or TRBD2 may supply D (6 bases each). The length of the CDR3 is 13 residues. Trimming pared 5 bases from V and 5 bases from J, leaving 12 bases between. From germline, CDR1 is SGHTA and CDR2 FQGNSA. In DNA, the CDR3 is TGTGCCAGCAGCCGAGGGGGGCCGGAGACCCAGTACTTC. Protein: CASSRGGPETQYF.

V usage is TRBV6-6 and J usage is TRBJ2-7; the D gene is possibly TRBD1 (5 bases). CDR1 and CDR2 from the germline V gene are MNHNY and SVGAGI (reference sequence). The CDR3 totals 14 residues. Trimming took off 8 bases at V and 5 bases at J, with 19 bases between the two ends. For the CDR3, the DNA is TGTGCCAGCCAAAGAGACCCAGGGAAAGACGAGCAGTACTTC. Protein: CASQRDPGKDEQYF.